One and the same sample provided the 31 T cell receptor beta chains below, sequenced in a study of blood T cells in healthy people across ages. Then a second PCR, running roughly 7 to 11 cycles, was carried out with a sample-barcoded 5' primer and a J-beta primer mix. TCRdb re-analysed the 5' RACE reads in MiXCR, keeping a single row per CDR3 protein. The table includes roughly 1.5 million distinct CDR3 sequences, 35% to 45% detected once. Material for sequencing was blood. These receptors originate from a woman aged 18-35 years in good health.

As for this clonotype: A much more abundant neighbour one base away suggests this may be a read error. The V call is TRBV29-1, the J call TRBJ2-1; tentative D call: TRBD1 (6 bases). The CDR3 is made up of 16 amino acids. Germline CDR1 and CDR2: SQVTM and ANQGSEA. The CDR3 is CSVGGMTGKSYDEQFF. DNA of the CDR3: TGCAGCGTAGGCGGCATGACAGGCAAATCCTACGATGAGCAGTTCTTC.

The chain has TRBV6-2 or TRBV6-3 and TRBJ1-5; 11 nucleotides line up with TRBD1. This CDR3 is 17 amino acids long. Germline V gene data show CDR1 as MNHEY and CDR2 as SVGEGT. Trimming at V came to 0 bases and at J to 5 bases, leaving 6 bases not matched to a gene. Written as DNA, the CDR3 is TGTGCCAGCAGTTACTCGACCGGGACAGGGGGGCATCAGCCCCAGCATTTT. As protein: CASSYSTGTGGHQPQHF.

This clonotype has only a few counts. The CDR3 spells CASRRDLVDTQYF. As DNA, the CDR3 is TGTGCCAGCCGGCGGGACTTAGTAGATACGCAGTATTTT. This rearrangement joins TRBV6-5 to TRBJ2-3, with TRBD2 as a possible D gene (6 bases). The CDR3 contains 13 residues. V lost 8 bases and J lost 5, with 14 bases in between. Germline CDR1 is MNHEY and CDR2 is SVGAGI.

This clonotype turned up a few times. This rearrangement joins TRBV25-1 to TRBJ2-2; D is unclear. Trimming shortened V by 3 bases and J by 0 bases, and 5 bases separated the two germline ends. Germline V gene data show CDR1 as MGHDK and CDR2 as SYGVNS. CDR3 length: 14 amino acids. The CDR3 sequence: CASSEAPNTGELFF. In DNA, the CDR3 is TGTGCCAGCAGTGAGGCTCCGAACACCGGGGAGCTGTTTTTT.

DNA for the CDR3: TGTGCCAGTACCGGTCCCGGGAGCCGGTTCGACTACGAGCAGTACTTC. Its protein product is CASTGPGSRFDYEQYF. This chain joins TRBV2 and TRBJ2-7; possible D gene TRBD2, 6 bases. CDR1 SNHLY and CDR2 FYNNEI come from the germline V gene. This CDR3 region has 16 residues. Trimming removed 9 bases from V and 3 bases from J, with 24 bases in between.

The V and J genes are TRBV18 and TRBJ1-2; no firm D call. The CDR3 extends over 13 amino acids. V was shortened by 4 bases and J by 6 bases, with 12 bases between the two germline ends. Germline CDR1 is KGHSH and CDR2 is LQKENI. The CDR3 DNA reads TGTGCCAGCTCACAAAGTCCGAAGGATGGCTACACCTTC. Its translation: CASSQSPKDGYTF.

The J gene is TRBJ2-2, the V gene TRBV5-6; TRBD1 is a possible D gene (5 bases). With 4 bases removed from V and 5 bases from J, the gap between germline ends came to 15 bases. The length of the CDR3 is 15 residues. The germline gives CDR1 SGHDT, CDR2 YYEEEE. The CDR3 protein is CASSGRERRTGELFF. CDR3 DNA sequence: TGTGCCAGCAGCGGCAGGGAAAGGCGGACCGGGGAGCTGTTTTTT.

The chain joins TRBV12-3 or TRBV12-4 to TRBJ2-3, with D possibly being TRBD1 (6 bases). Trimming took 3 bases from V and 4 from J, leaving 17 bases between them. This CDR3 contains 16 residues. The CDR3 bases are TGTGCCAGCAGTTTCCGGGACAAGGGTTCTTCAGATACGCAGTATTTT. Its translation is CASSFRDKGSSDTQYF.

Written as DNA, the CDR3 is TGTGCCAGCAGGGAGGCCGGGACAGGTCGTATCAATGAGCAGTTCTTC. Translating gives CASREAGTGRINEQFF. V gene TRBV25-1 combines with J gene TRBJ2-1; TRBD1 agrees at 8 bases. Losses at the gene ends were 6 bases for V and 6 bases for J; bases not matched to a gene: 13. The CDR3 is 16 amino acids. In germline, CDR1 is MGHDK, CDR2 SYGVNS. Combining the CDR3 with reference TRBV25-1 and TRBJ2-1 gives the whole variable domain EADIYQTPRYLVIGTGKKITLECSQTMGHDKMYWYQQDPGMELHLIHYSYGVNSTEKGDLSSESTVSRIRTEHFPLTLESARPSHTSQYLCASREAGTGRINEQFFGPGTRLTVL.

The chain links TRBV2 to TRBJ2-3; 11 positions match TRBD2. V shed 7 bases, J shed 3 bases, and the junction held 6 bases outside the gene matches. The length of the CDR3 is 15 residues. Germline V CDR1 and CDR2: SNHLY, FYNNEI. The DNA for the CDR3 is TGTGCCAGCACTTCGACTAGCGGGGTTACAGATACGCAGTATTTT. This gives the protein CASTSTSGVTDTQYF.

The CDR3 spells CASSSGGNEQYF. DNA of the CDR3: TGTGCCAGCAGTTCCGGAGGTAATGAGCAGTACTTC. This chain uses TRBV28 with TRBJ2-7; D might be TRBD2 (5 bases). The CDR3 covers 12 residues. CDR1 is MDHEN, CDR2 SYDVKM, per germline. The V end was cut by 4 bases, the J end by 7 bases, with 11 bases between.

This clonotype was seen a few times. The rearrangement joins TRBV7-9 to TRBJ1-2; no clear D gene. CDR3 length equals 15 residues. Germline V lookup: CDR1 SEHNR, CDR2 FQNEAQ (reference sequence). V lost 4 bases, J lost 6 bases, and 18 bases lay in between. The CDR3 sequence is CASSSAMGSRDGYTF. In DNA, the CDR3 is TGTGCCAGCAGCTCCGCGATGGGTTCCCGGGATGGCTACACCTTC. Full variable domain (outside the CDR3, taken from reference TRBV7-9 and TRBJ1-2): DTGVSQNPRHKITKRGQNVTFRCDPISEHNRLYWYRQTLGQGPEFLTYFQNEAQLEKSRLLSDRFSAERPKGSFSTLEIQRTEQGDSAMYLCASSSAMGSRDGYTFGSGTRLTVV.

The chain links TRBV6-2 or TRBV6-3 to TRBJ1-2, with TRBD1 identical over 9 bases. This CDR3 is built from 14 residues. The V segment lost 2 bases and the J segment 6 bases; nucleotides outside the gene matches: 4. CDR1 is MNHEY and CDR2 is SVGEGT in the germline V gene. CDR3 sequence (DNA): TGTGCCAGCAGTTACGTGGACAGGGGTAATGGCTACACCTTC. It specifies CASSYVDRGNGYTF.

In its sample, this clonotype was seen a few times. This chain joins TRBV20-1 and TRBJ2-5; 7 bases line up with TRBD1. The germline CDR1 and CDR2 sequences are DFQATT and SNEGSKA (reference sequence). The CDR3 runs to 15 residues. V lost 0 bases and J lost 1; bases outside the gene matches: 5. The CDR3 loop reads CSARDPGGFQETQYF. CDR3 DNA: TGCAGTGCTAGAGATCCAGGGGGTTTCCAAGAGACCCAGTACTTC.

The V and J genes are TRBV30 and TRBJ1-5; 9 nucleotides line up with TRBD1. Germline V gives CDR1 GTSNPN, CDR2 SVGIG (reference sequence). The CDR3 extends over 15 amino acids. Trimming removed 1 base from V and 3 bases from J; junction bases left unmatched: 4. The CDR3, as DNA: TGTGCCTGGAGTGCGGGACAGGGCTACAATCAGCCCCAGCATTTT. It yields the protein CAWSAGQGYNQPQHF.

This clonotype has just a few counts. V gene TRBV4-3 combines with J gene TRBJ1-2; D might be TRBD1 (5 bases). Germline assignment: CDR1 LGHNA and CDR2 YSLEER. The CDR3 has 13 residues. Trimming took off 1 base at V and 8 bases at J, with 11 bases between the two ends. CDR3 coding DNA: TGCGCCAGCAGCCAAGCCTCAGGGTACGGCTACACCTTC. Its translation is CASSQASGYGYTF.

This clonotype was counted a few times. V gene TRBV25-1 combines with J gene TRBJ2-3; D is possibly TRBD2 (6 bases). Trimming left V 3 bases short and J 0 bases short, with 19 bases between. Germline V gene lookup returns CDR1 MGHDK and CDR2 SYGVNS. CDR3 length: 18 residues. The CDR3 here is CASSDPGDHPWSTDTQYF. CDR3 DNA sequence: TGTGCCAGCAGTGACCCGGGGGATCATCCTTGGAGCACAGATACGCAGTATTTT. Full variable domain (missing parts from reference TRBV25-1 and TRBJ2-3): EADIYQTPRYLVIGTGKKITLECSQTMGHDKMYWYQQDPGMELHLIHYSYGVNSTEKGDLSSESTVSRIRTEHFPLTLESARPSHTSQYLCASSDPGDHPWSTDTQYFGPGTRLTVL.

The DNA for the CDR3 is TGTGCCAGCAGTTCCTCCTTAGCGGGAGGGTACACCGGGGAGCTGTTTTTT. It is translated as CASSSSLAGGYTGELFF. V is TRBV6-5 and J is TRBJ2-2; 11 bases fit TRBD2. The CDR3 loop spans 17 amino acids. V lost 4 bases and J lost 3; bases outside the gene matches: 7. Germline V gives CDR1 MNHEY, CDR2 SVGAGI.

This clonotype was seen more than once but under ten times. The rearrangement links TRBV7-2 to TRBJ2-3; D may be TRBD2 (5 bases). This CDR3 contains 13 residues. Between the trimmed V and J ends, which lost 3 bases and 6 bases, there was a span of 10 bases. Germline assignment: CDR1 SGHTA and CDR2 FQGNSA. The CDR3 region is CASSFSEADTQYF. The CDR3 nucleotides are TGTGCCAGCAGCTTTAGCGAGGCCGATACGCAGTATTTT.

The sample holds a few counts of this clonotype. The rearrangement joins TRBV6-6 to TRBJ2-7; D unclear. Trimming left V 2 bases short and J 0 bases short, with 11 bases between. Germline values: CDR1 MNHNY, CDR2 SVGAGI (reference sequence). This CDR3 is built from 15 residues. CDR3 bases: TGTGCCAGCAGTTACAGGCAGGACCTCTCCTACGAGCAGTACTTC. This encodes CASSYRQDLSYEQYF.

CDR3: CASSWPGNTEAFF. In DNA form, the CDR3 reads TGTGCCAGCAGCTGGCCGGGGAACACTGAAGCTTTCTTT. The chain recombines TRBV7-2 with TRBJ1-1, with D unclear. This CDR3 comprises 13 residues. V was cut by 4 bases and J by 1 base, with 7 bases left in between. In germline, CDR1 is SGHTA, CDR2 FQGNSA.

This clonotype has just a few counts. This chain uses TRBV27 with TRBJ2-3; 11 nucleotides agree with TRBD1. J lost 4 bases, V lost 4 bases, and 10 bases had no gene match. CDR1 is MNHEY, CDR2 SMNVEV, per germline (reference sequence). The CDR3 runs to 17 residues. DNA of the CDR3: TGTGCCAGCAGTTGGGGACAGGGGGTTATTCGGGCAGATACGCAGTATTTT. This sequence encodes CASSWGQGVIRADTQYF.

The chain combines TRBV20-1 with TRBJ2-3, with 8 nucleotides matching TRBD1. The length of the CDR3 is 14 residues. Germline trimming cut 3 bases from V and 4 bases from J; bases unmatched to any gene: 6. Germline V gene sequence: CDR1 DFQATT, CDR2 SNEGSKA (reference sequence). The CDR3 loop is CSARNDRGPDTQYF. Written as DNA, the CDR3 is TGCAGTGCTAGGAACGACAGGGGCCCAGATACGCAGTATTTT.

This chain links TRBV7-9 with TRBJ2-6; unclear D gene. Germline assignment: CDR1 SEHNR and CDR2 FQNEAQ (reference sequence). The CDR3 extends over 16 amino acids. V lost 6 bases to trimming and J lost 0 bases, with 12 bases between them. The CDR3: CASRSAAFSGANVLTF. Written as DNA, the CDR3 is TGTGCCAGCAGGTCAGCCGCTTTCTCTGGGGCCAACGTCCTGACTTTC.

This chain uses TRBV5-1 with TRBJ1-1; D is possibly TRBD1 (5 bases). In germline, CDR1 is SGHRS, CDR2 YFSETQ. The CDR3 has 13 residues. Trimming removed 4 bases at V and 6 bases at J, with 13 bases between. CDR3 amino acids: CASSEGQTAEAFF. The DNA of the CDR3 is TGCGCCAGCAGCGAGGGGCAGACTGCTGAAGCTTTCTTT.

This clonotype was detected a few times. The chain carries TRBV27 and TRBJ2-1; TRBD2 is a possible D gene (5 bases). CDR3 length: 14 amino acids. Looked up from germline, CDR1 is MNHEY and CDR2 is SMNVEV (reference sequence). Between the trimmed V and J ends, which lost 5 bases and 6 bases, there was a span of 14 bases. CDR3 residues: CASSPGSPLNEQFF. CDR3 bases: TGTGCCAGCAGTCCGGGGAGTCCTCTCAATGAGCAGTTCTTC.

This clonotype showed up just once. The V gene is TRBV15, the J gene TRBJ1-6, with D perhaps matching TRBD1 (6 bases). The V gene lost 0 bases and the J gene lost 5 bases, with 11 bases spanning the gap. The CDR3 is made up of 16 amino acids. Germline CDR1 reads LNHNV; CDR2 reads YYDKDF (reference sequence). The CDR3 DNA follows: TGTGCCACCAGCAGAGACAGGGGACGAGATAATTCACCCCTCCACTTT. Its protein product is CATSRDRGRDNSPLHF.

This chain links TRBV12-3 or TRBV12-4 with TRBJ2-6; the match to TRBD1 covers 8 bases. V gave up 3 bases and J gave up 3 bases; unmatched junction bases: 7. CDR3 length: 17 amino acids. The CDR3 region has the DNA TGTGCCAGCAGTTTGTCTCAGGGGGCGCATGGGGCCAACGTCCTGACTTTC. This gives the protein CASSLSQGAHGANVLTF.

This clonotype has just a few counts. The chain uses TRBV5-4 and TRBJ1-2, with 9 bases lining up with TRBD1. The trim removed 5 bases at V and 4 bases at J, leaving 9 bases unmatched. The germline V gene encodes CDR1 SGHNT and CDR2 YYREEE (reference sequence). The length of the CDR3 is 15 residues. The CDR3 DNA follows: TGTGCCAGCAGGGCCCGGGACAGGGATATCTATGGCTACACCTTC. Amino acids: CASRARDRDIYGYTF.

This clonotype was detected ten times or more. J is TRBJ1-1 and V is TRBV20-1; D is undetermined. From germline, CDR1 is DFQATT and CDR2 SNEGSKA (reference sequence). V was clipped by 2 bases and J by 1 base, with 8 bases between them. This CDR3 comprises 13 residues. CDR3 sequence reads: CSARPDGNTEAFF. CDR3 coding DNA: TGCAGTGCTAGACCGGACGGGAACACTGAAGCTTTCTTT.

The J gene is TRBJ2-4, the V gene TRBV30, with D possibly being TRBD1 (5 bases). The end of the DNA aligns better with TRBJ2-7, so the J call may be wrong. CDR3 length: 12 amino acids. Germline V lookup: CDR1 GTSNPN, CDR2 SVGIG (reference sequence). The CDR3 protein is CAWNDDSYEQYF. The CDR3 DNA reads TGTGCCTGGAACGACGACAGTTACGAGCAGTACTTC.